The rows below give T cell receptor beta chains drawn from one sample of a study of CD4 T cell repertoires in COVID-19. TCRdb's table, derived via immunoSEQ multiplex PCR, lists solely in-frame clones and lacks some. The sample includes about 75,000 clones, 83% of them seen just once. The sequenced sample was CD4+ T cells from peripheral blood, obtained after recovery from COVID-19. These receptors all come from a human donor who had COVID-19. Both conserved end residues are part of each CDR3. Each record gives: V gene, J gene, clone size, D gene, CDR3 protein, CDR3 DNA. A D gene is named only where the DNA matches it firmly. Clone size, where shown, is once, few, many, or a class for clones that have expanded.

>TRBV5-1|TRBJ2-7|.|TRBD2
CASSLPGGNEQYF
TGCGCCAGCAGCTTGCCGGGGGGGAACGAGCAGTACTTC
>TRBV29-1|TRBJ1-2|.|.
CSAEGNNYGYTF
TGCAGCGCCGAAGGGAATAACTATGGCTACACCTTC
>TRBV6-5|TRBJ1-2|.|TRBD1
CASSGQGRGYTF
TGTGCCAGCTCGGGACAGGGTAGAGGCTACACCTTT
>TRBV7-9|TRBJ2-3|.|.
CASSPLRGTQYF
TGTGCCAGCAGCCCCCTCCGGGGTACGCAGTATTTT
>TRBV2|TRBJ1-2|.|TRBD1
CASSAGTGDAYGYTF
TGTGCCAGCAGCGCAGGGACAGGGGATGCCTATGGCTACACCTTC
>TRBV28|TRBJ1-5|.|TRBD1
CASSLGTGNQPQHF
TGTGCCAGCAGTTTGGGGACAGGGAATCAGCCCCAGCATTTT
>TRBV19|TRBJ2-1|.|TRBD2
CASSISGGLHNEQFF
TGTGCCAGTAGTATAAGCGGGGGGCTTCACAATGAGCAGTTCTTC
>TRBV7-2|TRBJ2-5|.|.
CASSLTHSQETQYF
TGTGCCAGCAGCTTGACCCACTCACAAGAGACCCAGTACTTC
>TRBV15|TRBJ2-7|once|.
CATSRDRNRINF
TGTGCCACCAGCAGAGATAGGAACAGGATAAACTTC
>TRBV28|TRBJ1-5|.|.
CASSFGLDQPQHF
TGTGCCAGCAGTTTTGGTTTAGATCAGCCCCAGCATTTT